The clone carrying this T cell receptor (beta chain) was picked up many times. Its antigen is unknown. This sample stems from a study of breast tumors, draining lymph nodes, adjacent tissues. Each CDR3 protein gets one entry after TCRdb re-called the multiplex PCR reads with MiXCR. The table shows approximately 190,000 distinct CDR3 sequences, with approximately 33% occurring only once. General study findings and limits: Luminal-like breast cancer showed significantly greater tumor-nontumor repertoire similarity than basal-like breast cancer did.

V shed 2 bases and J 9 bases; nucleotides not matched to a gene: 13. CDR1 is SGHTA, CDR2 FQGNSA, per germline. The CDR3 totals 16 residues. The lymph nodes were axillary draining lymph nodes from breast cancer patients. The receptor was derived from a female donor with breast cancer. Some clones in this sample may be carry-over from other donors' samples. The sample comprised axillary lymph node tissue. The chain is built from TRBV7-2 and TRBJ2-1; TRBD1 matches at 7 bases. CDR3 sequence reads: CASSLSNRGSRSEQFF. The DNA of the CDR3 is TGTGCCAGCAGCTTAAGTAACAGGGGATCGCGATCTGAGCAGTTCTTC.